This T cell receptor (beta chain) was identified during a study of molecular identifiers for immune sequencing clone quantification. TCRdb reanalysed the PCR reads using MiXCR and keeps one entry per CDR3 protein. The repertoire holds approximately 590,000 distinct CDR3 sequences, roughly 23% seen once, with around 0.78% in the top ten. This clonotype was picked up many times. Its antigen is undetermined. Germline V gene lookup returns CDR1 SQVTM and CDR2 ANQGSEA. Germline trimming cut 7 bases from V and 0 bases from J; bases unmatched to any gene: 9. The CDR3 has 14 residues. Whole-study findings and limits: Whereas naive cells kept under 1% of molecules in clones above 20 RNA copies, such clones held over 99% in effectors. Highly expanded clone sizes could be underestimated by identical TCR molecules that share a barcode.

The sequenced sample consisted of naive CD8+ T cells from blood, with Jurkat cell RNA spiked in. Documented subset: FACS-sorted CD8+CD4-CCR7+CD45RA+ naive T cells. The rearrangement uses TRBV29-1 and TRBJ2-7; 7 bases agree with TRBD2. The TCR sequence derives from a human donor in good health. Some libraries in this study had Jurkat cell RNA spiked in. CDR3: CSAGTTYSSYEQYF. DNA of the CDR3: TGCAGCGCCGGGACTACATACTCCTCCTACGAGCAGTACTTC.